Below are 19 T cell receptor beta chains sequenced from a single sample in a study of Ad26.COV2.S vaccination and SARS-CoV-2 variants. Profiling relied on immunoSEQ multiplex PCR, and the TCRdb table lists in-frame clones only, not all of them. The table includes 330,000 or so clones, 90% detected once. As to treatment: roughly 18 received Ad26.COV2.S at low or high dose, single or two shots; a few received placebo; per-sample allocation not given. Samples came from day 63 after the first vaccine or placebo injection. Sequencing was performed on peripheral blood, taken in a trial of Ad26.COV2.S vaccine versus placebo. Receptor source: a person aged 18-60 years who received the Ad26.COV2.S COVID-19 vaccine or a placebo.

The V gene is TRBV9, the J gene TRBJ1-2, with a weak D call TRBD1 (5 bases). The CDR3 totals 11 residues. Trimming removed 4 bases at V and 7 bases at J, with 8 bases between. Germline CDR1 is SGDLS and CDR2 is YYNGEE. DNA for the CDR3: TGTGCCAGCAGCTCAGGGTCTGGCTACACCTTC. As protein: CASSSGSGYTF.

This chain links TRBV4-3 with TRBJ1-2; D might be TRBD1 (5 bases). This CDR3 comprises 14 residues. Germline V gene data show CDR1 as LGHNA and CDR2 as YSLEER. Trimming left V 6 bases short and J 10 bases short, with 21 bases between. The DNA of the CDR3 is TGCGCCAGCAGTACAACCGGGACGCAACTGATCTACACCTTC. Its protein product is CASSTTGTQLIYTF.

The genes are TRBV29-1 and TRBJ2-1; TRBD1 might be the D (6 bases). The CDR3 is 14 amino acids. V was cut by 7 bases and J by 8 bases, with 21 bases left in between. The germline gives CDR1 SQVTM, CDR2 ANQGSEA. The DNA for the CDR3 is TGCAGCGCCCCGTGGTACAGGGAAACGGATGAGCAGTTCTTC. It encodes CSAPWYRETDEQFF.

The chain joins TRBV27 to TRBJ1-1; D unclear. This CDR3 has 15 residues. Germline V gives CDR1 MNHEY, CDR2 SMNVEV (reference sequence). V lost 8 bases and J 6 bases, leaving 22 bases between the germline ends. The CDR3 protein is CASFSPVWEVPEAFF. The CDR3, as DNA: TGTGCCAGCTTCTCCCCGGTGTGGGAAGTCCCTGAAGCTTTCTTT.

The V and J genes are TRBV5-6 and TRBJ2-3; TRBD2 matches at 10 bases. Germline trimming cut 1 base from V and 1 base from J; bases unmatched to any gene: 3. Per germline, CDR1 SGHDT and CDR2 YYEEEE. There are 16 residues in the CDR3. The CDR3 here is CASSLMLAGGTDTQYF. The CDR3 DNA follows: TGTGCCAGCAGCTTGATGCTAGCGGGGGGCACAGATACGCAGTATTTT.

The chain recombines TRBV7-9 with TRBJ1-1; D is perhaps TRBD1 (6 bases). The CDR3 consists of 15 residues. Per the germline V gene, CDR1 is SEHNR and CDR2 is FQNEAQ (reference sequence). The V end was cut by 8 bases, the J end by 1 base, with 17 bases between. This CDR3 is CASQRVGTQNTEAFF. CDR3 in DNA: TGTGCCAGCCAGAGAGTTGGGACACAGAACACTGAAGCTTTCTTT.

The rearrangement joins TRBV5-6 to TRBJ2-2; 12 bases are shared with TRBD2. The CDR3 runs to 17 residues. J lost 7 bases, V lost 3 bases, and 10 bases had no gene match. CDR1 SGHDT and CDR2 YYEEEE come from the germline V gene. In nucleotides, the CDR3 is TGTGCCAGCAGCTATGGACTAGCGGGATACGGGGGCGGGGAGCTGTTTTTT. It is translated as CASSYGLAGYGGGELFF.

As regards this clone: At the DNA level, this CDR3 is encoded by other sequences in the same sample as well. J is TRBJ2-1 and V is TRBV18, with a possible D match to TRBD2 (5 bases). Looked up from germline, CDR1 is KGHSH and CDR2 is LQKENI. V lost 6 bases to trimming and J lost 5 bases, with 11 bases between them. The CDR3 is 13 residues long. The CDR3 region has the DNA TGTGCCAGCTCCCCAGGACTTAACAATGAGCAGTTCTTC. It codes for CASSPGLNNEQFF.

This chain connects TRBV5-6 to TRBJ2-7; D not certain. The V end lost 0 bases, the J end lost 2 bases, and 9 bases lay between the germline ends. The CDR3 has 14 amino acids. Germline CDR1 reads SGHDT; CDR2 reads YYEEEE. Here the CDR3 reads CASSLAQTTYEQYF. The DNA of the CDR3 is TGTGCCAGCAGCTTGGCCCAGACAACCTACGAGCAGTACTTC.

A single count supports this clone. CDR3 bases: TGCGCCAGCCGGGAAGGGGGACAGTTCACAGATACGCAGTATTTT. Translated, it gives CASREGGQFTDTQYF. The chain combines TRBV5-1 with TRBJ2-3; TRBD1 matches at 7 bases. Germline trimming cut 7 bases from V and 2 bases from J; bases unmatched to any gene: 10. Per the germline V gene, CDR1 is SGHRS and CDR2 is YFSETQ. The CDR3 contains 15 residues.

This clone was picked up one time. The chain joins TRBV3-1 (or the pseudogene TRBV3-2) to TRBJ1-1; D is unclear. Germline loops: CDR1 LGHDT, CDR2 YNNKEL (reference sequence). V lost 3 bases, J lost 2 bases, and 7 bases lay in between. The length of the CDR3 is 13 residues. DNA for the CDR3: TGTGCCAGCAGCCATCAAACCAACACTGAAGCTTTCTTT. It codes for CASSHQTNTEAFF.

V is TRBV7-9 and J is TRBJ1-1, with 7 bases aligning to TRBD1. Germline V gene data show CDR1 as SEHNR and CDR2 as FQNEAQ (reference sequence). The length of the CDR3 is 12 residues. Trimming at V came to 2 bases and at J to 10 bases, leaving 4 bases not matched to a gene. CDR3: CASSLTGASAFF. CDR3 DNA: TGTGCCAGCAGCTTAACAGGGGCATCAGCTTTCTTT.

This chain uses TRBV6-2 or TRBV6-3 with TRBJ2-4, with TRBD2 matching over 16 bases. Germline V gene data show CDR1 as MNHEY and CDR2 as SVGEGT. V lost 2 bases to trimming and J lost 0 bases; unmatched junction nucleotides: 7. This CDR3 contains 20 residues. The CDR3 loop reads CASSYGTSGGAQLAKNIQYF. Here the CDR3 DNA reads TGTGCCAGCAGTTACGGGACTAGCGGGGGGGCACAGCTAGCCAAAAACATTCAGTACTTC.

This clone occurred a few times. V and J are TRBV10-3 and TRBJ2-2; D may be TRBD2 (6 bases). From germline, CDR1 is ENHRY and CDR2 SYGVKD. CDR3 size: 17 residues. The V gene lost 1 base and the J gene lost 4 bases, with 16 bases spanning the gap. The CDR3 DNA sequence: TGTGCCATCAGTGAGTACTCCCCGGGACTCGGCACCGGGGAGCTGTTTTTT. This translates into CAISEYSPGLGTGELFF.

Notes on this clone: Other DNA sequences in the sample encode the same CDR3. The V gene is TRBV15, the J gene TRBJ1-5; D not resolved. The V end lost 0 bases, the J end lost 7 bases, and 4 bases lay between the germline ends. This CDR3 is built from 12 residues. CDR1 and CDR2 from the germline V gene are LNHNV and YYDKDF (reference sequence). CDR3 DNA: TGTGCCACCAGCAGAGATTTCCAGCCCCAGCATTTT. The encoded protein is CATSRDFQPQHF.

The table lists this clone with a few counts. This chain uses TRBV5-1 with TRBJ1-1; TRBD1 aligns across 7 bases. After removal of 4 bases from V and 1 base from J, the junction contained 7 bases not matched to a gene. The CDR3 is 15 amino acids. CDR1 and CDR2 from the germline V gene are SGHRS and YFSETQ. CDR3 sequence: CASSQLGTANTEAFF. The CDR3 DNA is TGCGCCAGCAGCCAACTGGGGACAGCGAACACTGAAGCTTTCTTT.

The rearrangement uses TRBV4-1 and TRBJ2-3; 10 bases align to TRBD2. J lost 1 base, V lost 4 bases, and 14 bases had no gene match. The CDR3 has 19 amino acids. The germline V gene encodes CDR1 MGHRA and CDR2 YSYEKL. DNA of the CDR3: TGCGCCAGCAGCCGCCCCTCGGGAGGAGCGGGAGGGCGCACAGATACGCAGTATTTT. Protein product: CASSRPSGGAGGRTDTQYF.

The chain combines TRBV19 with TRBJ1-5; the D gene is possibly TRBD1 (5 bases). Germline lookup yields CDR1 LNHDA and CDR2 SQIVND (reference sequence). CDR3 size: 17 residues. The V end was cut by 0 bases, the J end by 0 bases, with 12 bases between. The CDR3 sequence: CASSIDPRTISNQPQHF. The CDR3 DNA sequence: TGTGCCAGTAGTATAGATCCTCGGACAATTAGCAATCAGCCCCAGCATTTT.

This clone showed up just once. The sample holds other DNA sequences that translate to the same CDR3. The rearrangement links TRBV27 to TRBJ2-7; a weak D match, TRBD1 (5 bases). The CDR3 length is 14 residues. Deletions cut 4 bases from V and 4 bases from J, with 14 bases between. Germline lookup yields CDR1 MNHEY and CDR2 SMNVEV (reference sequence). CDR3 nucleotide sequence: TGTGCCAGCAGTTCTCTCCAGGGTGCGTACGAGCAGTACGTC. Its translation is CASSSLQGAYEQYV.